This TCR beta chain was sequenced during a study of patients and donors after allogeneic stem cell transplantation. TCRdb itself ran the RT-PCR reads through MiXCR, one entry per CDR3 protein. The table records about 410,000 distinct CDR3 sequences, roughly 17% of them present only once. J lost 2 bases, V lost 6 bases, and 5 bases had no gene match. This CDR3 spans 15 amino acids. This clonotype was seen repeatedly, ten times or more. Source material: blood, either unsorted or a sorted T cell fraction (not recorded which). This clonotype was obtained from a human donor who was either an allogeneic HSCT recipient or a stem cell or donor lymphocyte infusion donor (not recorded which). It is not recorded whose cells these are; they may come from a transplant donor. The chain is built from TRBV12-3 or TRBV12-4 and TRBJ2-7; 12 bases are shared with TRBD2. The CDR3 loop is CASRRLAGGTYEQYF. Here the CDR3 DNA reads TGTGCCAGCAGACGTCTAGCGGGGGGGACCTACGAGCAGTACTTC.